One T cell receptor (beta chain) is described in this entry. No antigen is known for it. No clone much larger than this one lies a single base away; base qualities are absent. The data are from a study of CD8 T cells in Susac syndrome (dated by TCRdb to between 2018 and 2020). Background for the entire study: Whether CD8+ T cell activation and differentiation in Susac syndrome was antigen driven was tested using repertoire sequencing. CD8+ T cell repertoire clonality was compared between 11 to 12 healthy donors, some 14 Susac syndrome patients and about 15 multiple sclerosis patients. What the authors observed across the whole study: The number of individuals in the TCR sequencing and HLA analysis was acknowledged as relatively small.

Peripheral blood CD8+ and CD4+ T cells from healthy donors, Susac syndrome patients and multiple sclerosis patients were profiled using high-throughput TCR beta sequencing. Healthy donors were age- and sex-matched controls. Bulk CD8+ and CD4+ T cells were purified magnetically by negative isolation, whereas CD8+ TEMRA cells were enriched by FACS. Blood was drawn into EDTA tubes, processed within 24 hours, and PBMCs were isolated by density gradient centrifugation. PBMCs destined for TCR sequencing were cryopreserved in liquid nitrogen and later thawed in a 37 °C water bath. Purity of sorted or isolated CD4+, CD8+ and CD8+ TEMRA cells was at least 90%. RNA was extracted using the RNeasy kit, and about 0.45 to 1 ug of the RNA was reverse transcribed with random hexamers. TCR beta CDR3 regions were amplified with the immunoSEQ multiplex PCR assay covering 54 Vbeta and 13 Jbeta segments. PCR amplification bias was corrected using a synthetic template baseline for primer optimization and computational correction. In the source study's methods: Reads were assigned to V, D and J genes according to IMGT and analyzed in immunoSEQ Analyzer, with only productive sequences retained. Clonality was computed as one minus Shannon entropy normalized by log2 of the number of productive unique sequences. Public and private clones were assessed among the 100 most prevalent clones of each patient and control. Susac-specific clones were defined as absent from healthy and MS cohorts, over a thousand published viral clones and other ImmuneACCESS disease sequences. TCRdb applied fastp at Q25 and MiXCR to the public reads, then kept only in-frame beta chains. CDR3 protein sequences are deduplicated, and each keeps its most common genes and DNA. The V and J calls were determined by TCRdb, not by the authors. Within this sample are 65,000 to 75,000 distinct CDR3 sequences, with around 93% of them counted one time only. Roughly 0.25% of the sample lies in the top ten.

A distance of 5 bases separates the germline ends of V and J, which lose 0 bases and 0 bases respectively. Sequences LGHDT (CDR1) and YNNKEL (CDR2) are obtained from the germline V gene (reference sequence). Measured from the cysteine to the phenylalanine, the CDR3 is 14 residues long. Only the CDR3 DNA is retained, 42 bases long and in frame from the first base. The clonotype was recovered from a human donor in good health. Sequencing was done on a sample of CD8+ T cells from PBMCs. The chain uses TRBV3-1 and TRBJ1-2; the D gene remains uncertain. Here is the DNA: TGTGCCAGCAGCCAAGATTGGGCTAACTATGGCTACACCTTC. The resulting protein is CASSQDWANYGYTF.